These 12 T cell receptor beta chains came from one sample sequenced in a study of T cell repertoires in cytomegalovirus infection. TCRdb reanalysed the reads using MiXCR and keeps one entry per CDR3 protein. The table includes just under 550,000 distinct CDR3 sequences, about a quarter detected once. Sequencing was performed on PBMCs. The receptors come from a human donor in good health (CMV status not recorded). Some clones in this sample may be carry-over from other donors' samples.

The chain is built from TRBV12-3 or TRBV12-4 and TRBJ2-1, with 11 bases fitting TRBD2. Trimming took 6 bases from V and 12 from J; bases not matched to a gene: 10. CDR3 size: 14 residues. The CDR3 DNA sequence: TGTGCCAGCAGACCCACCGGGACTAGCGGATCGCAGTTCTTC. Its translation: CASRPTGTSGSQFF.

J is TRBJ1-2 and V is TRBV4-1; tentative D call: TRBD1 (6 bases). From germline, CDR1 is MGHRA and CDR2 YSYEKL. Trimming took 1 base from V and 2 from J, leaving 17 bases between them. The CDR3 runs 17 residues. The CDR3 DNA sequence: TGCGCCAGCAGCCAAGTTTGGGGGGGGGCACAAAACTATGGCTACACCTTC. The encoded protein is CASSQVWGGAQNYGYTF.

This clonotype has just a few counts. CDR3 in DNA: TGTGCCAGTACCCTCGGACAGTTCGCAGATACGCAGTATTTT. It specifies CASTLGQFADTQYF. V and J are TRBV19 and TRBJ2-3, with D perhaps TRBD1 (6 bases). The CDR3 sequence is 14 residues long. The V gene lost 7 bases and the J gene lost 4 bases, with 15 bases spanning the gap. CDR1 is LNHDA and CDR2 is SQIVND in the germline V gene (reference sequence).

The chain is built from TRBV6-2 or TRBV6-3 and TRBJ2-3, with D unresolved. V gave up 0 bases and J gave up 2 bases, with 9 bases separating them. The CDR3 sequence is 15 residues long. Germline CDR1 and CDR2: MNHEY and SVGEGT. CDR3 amino acids: CASSYSTSDTDTQYF. In nucleotides, the CDR3 is TGTGCCAGCAGTTACTCGACGTCGGACACAGATACGCAGTATTTT.

This rearrangement joins TRBV10-3 to TRBJ1-3; D call uncertain. The CDR3 consists of 15 residues. The germline V gene encodes CDR1 ENHRY and CDR2 SYGVKD. With 2 bases removed from V and 0 bases from J, the gap between germline ends came to 8 bases. The CDR3 DNA reads as TGTGCCATCAGTGAGACAATTACCTCTGGAAACACCATATATTTT. Amino acid sequence: CAISETITSGNTIYF.

This clonotype has only a few counts. Being one base from a much bigger clone, this may be a read error. The chain has TRBV5-4 and TRBJ2-1, with 7 bases lining up with TRBD2. The CDR3 is 14 residues long. Germline values: CDR1 SGHNT, CDR2 YYREEE (reference sequence). Trimming removed 4 bases from V and 0 bases from J; junction bases left unmatched: 1. The chain's CDR3 is CASSIAGSYNEQFF. The DNA of the CDR3 is TGTGCCAGCAGCATAGCGGGCTCCTACAATGAGCAGTTCTTC.

This clonotype appeared many times. The chain combines TRBV11-2 with TRBJ2-7; no clear D gene. Germline CDR1 and CDR2: SGHAT and FQNNGV. The CDR3 is made up of 15 amino acids. The V end lost 2 bases, the J end lost 3 bases, and 14 bases lay between the germline ends. The CDR3 is CASSLYPGFYYEQYF. In DNA, the CDR3 is TGTGCCAGCAGCTTATATCCCGGATTCTACTACGAGCAGTACTTC. Full variable domain (missing parts from reference TRBV11-2 and TRBJ2-7): EAGVAQSPRYKIIEKRQSVAFWCNPISGHATLYWYQQILGQGPKLLIQFQNNGVVDDSQLPKDRFSAERLKGVDSTLKIQPAKLEDSAVYLCASSLYPGFYYEQYFGPGTRLTVT.

At least ten counts were recorded for this clonotype. The chain combines TRBV7-8 with TRBJ2-3; 7 bases are a match to TRBD2. Trimming removed 6 bases from V and 0 bases from J; junction bases left unmatched: 6. Germline CDR1 and CDR2: SGHVS and FQNEAQ. This CDR3 contains 15 residues. CDR3 DNA sequence: TGTGCCAGCAGACCAACTAGCGATAGCACAGATACGCAGTATTTT. Protein product: CASRPTSDSTDTQYF.

This rearrangement joins TRBV19 to TRBJ1-2; 8 positions agree with TRBD1. Germline CDR1 and CDR2: LNHDA and SQIVND (reference sequence). CDR3 length equals 14 residues. The V segment lost 6 bases and the J segment 1 base; nucleotides outside the gene matches: 4. CDR3 sequence: CASRETGGNYGYTF. The CDR3 nucleotides are TGTGCCAGTAGGGAAACAGGGGGTAACTATGGCTACACCTTC.

The genes are TRBV6-2 or TRBV6-3 and TRBJ2-1, with D maybe TRBD2 (6 bases). V lost 7 bases and J 6 bases, leaving 16 bases between the germline ends. The CDR3 extends over 14 amino acids. Germline CDR1 is MNHEY and CDR2 is SVGEGT. This CDR3 is CASTPGSWSNEQFF. DNA of the CDR3: TGTGCCAGCACCCCCGGGAGTTGGTCCAATGAGCAGTTCTTC.

This clonotype appeared many times. The chain links TRBV7-8 to TRBJ2-5, with TRBD2 matching over 10 bases. The CDR3 is 16 residues long. Germline V gene sequence: CDR1 SGHVS, CDR2 FQNEAQ. Losses at the gene ends were 1 base for V and 4 bases for J; bases not matched to a gene: 6. The CDR3 DNA sequence: TGTGCCAGCAGCTTAGAGTCTCGACTAGCGGGAGAGACCCAGTACTTC. Amino acids: CASSLESRLAGETQYF.

J is TRBJ2-6 and V is TRBV7-3; 7 bases match TRBD1. This CDR3 has 16 residues. Germline-derived CDR1 and CDR2 are SGHTA and FQGTGA. The V and J ends lost 5 bases and 4 bases, in that order; junction bases with no gene match: 8. The CDR3 DNA reads TGTGCCAGCAGCCGGGACAGTGGATCCGGGGCCAACGTCCTGACTTTC. Its translation: CASSRDSGSGANVLTF.